The 11 T cell receptor beta chains in this list originate from one sample, sequenced in a study of blood T cell repertoires in COVID-19. Some clones are missing from TCRdb's copy, which holds only in-frame ones; the method was immunoSEQ multiplex PCR. Of a few hundred thousand clones listed, around 89% are singletons. Source material: PBMCs or T cells enriched from blood (not recorded which). The receptors here all came from a woman aged 25 to 39 who had recovered from COVID-19.

The chain uses TRBV28 and TRBJ1-3, with D hard to call. This CDR3 region has 11 residues. In germline, CDR1 is MDHEN, CDR2 SYDVKM. With 6 bases removed from V and 12 bases from J, the gap between germline ends came to 12 bases. This CDR3 reads CASRNRYLIYF. CDR3 bases: TGTGCCAGCAGGAACCGCTACCTCATATATTTT.

V and J are TRBV9 and TRBJ2-7; no clear D gene. Trimming removed 4 bases from V and 3 bases from J, with 11 bases in between. This CDR3 is built from 13 residues. CDR1 is SGDLS, CDR2 YYNGEE, per germline. Written as DNA, the CDR3 is TGTGCCAGCAGCCCCCCCGCCAGCTACGAGCAGTACTTC. Protein sequence: CASSPPASYEQYF. The full variable domain, completed using reference TRBV9 and TRBJ2-7, is DSGVTQTPKHLITATGQRVTLRCSPRSGDLSVYWYQQSLDQGLQFLIQYYNGEERAKGNILERFSAQQFPDLHSELNLSSLELGDSALYFCASSPPASYEQYFGPGTRLTVT.

The chain has TRBV7-9 and TRBJ1-2, with TRBD1 matching 8 bases. Losses at the gene ends were 4 bases for V and 4 bases for J; bases not matched to a gene: 8. The germline CDR1 and CDR2 sequences are SEHNR and FQNEAQ (reference sequence). This CDR3 contains 15 residues. CDR3 sequence reads: CASSSQGANSYGYTF. CDR3 in DNA: TGTGCCAGCAGCTCTCAGGGGGCTAATAGCTATGGCTACACCTTC.

This clone was recorded only once. The chain employs TRBV2 and TRBJ1-1, with unresolved D. This CDR3 is built from 14 residues. Germline V CDR1 and CDR2: SNHLY, FYNNEI. The V end was cut by 4 bases, the J end by 0 bases, with 9 bases between. The CDR3 spells CASSVQVMNTEAFF. The DNA of the CDR3 is TGTGCCAGCAGTGTCCAGGTGATGAACACTGAAGCTTTCTTT.

This chain links TRBV7-9 with TRBJ1-6; unclear D gene. CDR3 size: 16 residues. V was shortened by 1 base and J by 8 bases, with 15 bases between the two germline ends. Germline V gene lookup returns CDR1 SEHNR and CDR2 FQNEAQ (reference sequence). Here the CDR3 reads CASSLDWGARDSPLHF. Here the CDR3 DNA reads TGTGCCAGCAGCTTAGACTGGGGTGCGAGGGATTCACCCCTCCACTTT.

This clone came up once. The chain combines TRBV28 with TRBJ1-2, with 7 bases identical to TRBD1. V gave up 10 bases and J gave up 7 bases; unmatched junction bases: 9. The CDR3 sequence is 12 residues long. CDR1 is MDHEN and CDR2 is SYDVKM in the germline V gene. The CDR3 sequence is CAILTGLSGYTF. The CDR3, as DNA: TGTGCCATCCTGACAGGGCTGTCTGGCTACACCTTC.

This clone came up once. The rearrangement links TRBV15 to TRBJ2-7; a possible D gene is TRBD1 (5 bases). The CDR3 is 13 amino acids. In germline, CDR1 is LNHNV, CDR2 YYDKDF (reference sequence). Trimming stripped 5 bases from V and 0 bases from J, with 8 bases between. The CDR3 nucleotides read TGTGCCACCAGCCAGGGTACCTCCTACGAGCAGTACTTC. It is translated as CATSQGTSYEQYF.

The chain carries TRBV19 and TRBJ1-4; 8 bases line up with TRBD1. Losses at the gene ends were 7 bases for V and 8 bases for J; bases not matched to a gene: 9. CDR1 and CDR2 from the germline V gene are LNHDA and SQIVND (reference sequence). The CDR3 is 14 amino acids. CDR3: CASTQRQGREKLFF. CDR3 bases: TGTGCCAGTACCCAGCGACAGGGGAGAGAAAAACTGTTTTTT.

The chain recombines TRBV28 with TRBJ2-2, with D tentatively TRBD1 (6 bases). The CDR3 is 15 residues long. V was cut by 6 bases and J by 6 bases, with 17 bases left in between. CDR1 and CDR2 from the germline V gene are MDHEN and SYDVKM. In DNA, the CDR3 is TGTGCCAGCAGCCTTCCAATGCACAGGGCCGGGGAGCTGTTTTTT. Encoded protein: CASSLPMHRAGELFF.

This chain connects TRBV30 to TRBJ1-1; D may be TRBD1 (6 bases). CDR3 size: 13 residues. The V end lost 3 bases, the J end lost 7 bases, and 15 bases lay between the germline ends. Germline loops: CDR1 GTSNPN, CDR2 SVGIG (reference sequence). The CDR3 is CAWSPTGRSEAFF. For the CDR3, the DNA is TGTGCCTGGAGCCCTACAGGGAGAAGTGAAGCTTTCTTT.

The CDR3: CAWTPRTSGRAYTQYF. The CDR3 DNA follows: TGTGCCTGGACCCCGAGGACTAGCGGGAGGGCCTATACGCAGTATTTT. This chain links TRBV30 with TRBJ2-3, with 15 bases aligning to TRBD2. CDR1 is GTSNPN and CDR2 is SVGIG in the germline V gene (reference sequence). With V trimmed by 4 bases and J by 7 bases, 9 bases remained unmatched. CDR3 size: 16 residues.